This T cell receptor (beta chain) was obtained from a study of vaccination and CD4 T cells after COVID-19. In the study overall: Collection of post-vaccine samples followed dose two by a median about 75 days, spanning a range of 14 to 241.

As to treatment: roughly 11-day PBMC culture with coronavirus spike peptide pools or control peptides (ViraFEST assay). The Oncomine TCR Beta short-read assay sequenced DNA from cultured CD4+ T cells. MiXCR, run by TCRdb on the PCR reads, gives a single entry per CDR3 protein. Of 25,000 or so distinct CDR3 sequences in the sample, around 64% are singletons; the top ten hold less than 25%. To note about this clonotype: Its antigen is unknown.

Between the trimmed V and J ends, which lost 0 bases and 6 bases, there was a span of 14 bases. The CDR3 loop spans 16 amino acids. From germline, CDR1 is LNHNV and CDR2 YYDKDF (reference sequence). Specimen: CD4+ T cells from blood, cultured in vitro, collected after SARS-CoV-2 vaccination. The sequence derives from a human donor who received a COVID-19 vaccine. The chain has TRBV15 and TRBJ2-2; tentatively, D is TRBD1 (6 bases). This CDR3 is CATSRDRGIRAGELFF. CDR3 DNA: TGTGCCACCAGCAGAGATAGGGGGATAAGAGCCGGGGAGCTGTTTTTT.